This T cell receptor (beta chain) was identified during a study of T cells in women clearing cervical HPV infection (dated 2018 in TCRdb). Some background on the complete study: The cases were 20 to 25 women with histologically confirmed HPV16-related CIN3 or worse, and 2 of those women had invasive cancers. The roughly 23 controls were women who cleared a single incident HPV16 infection within 12 months without developing precancer or cancer. Case blood was taken at the visit when the lesion was first identified, whereas control blood was taken when infection was no longer detected. Among cases, blood sampling occurred a median of about 150 days after lesion detection, with an interquartile range of about 80 to 210 days. Since only a few of the women had HLA typing available, the possibility that HLA type was acting as a confounder could not be ruled out. This exploratory proof-of-principle case-control study, nested within the Guanacaste HPV Natural History Study in Costa Rica, compared TCR repertoires among women with different cervical HPV16 outcomes. Cases and controls were matched on year of sample collection and on age within five years. A median age of almost 35 years was observed in cases versus less than 40 in controls, and no significant differences in baseline characteristics were found. The parent cohort enrolled around 10,000 women aged 18 or older in Guanacaste, Costa Rica, during about 1992 to 1995 and followed them for 7 to 8 years. As quality controls, five blinded duplicates were added to each group, bringing the total to about 60 samples made up of 50 or so participants and some ten replicates.

Including the terminal cysteine and phenylalanine, the CDR3 comprises 16 residues. The DNA covers only part of the CDR3, 39 bases in frame from base 1. CDR1 SGHDN and CDR2 FVKESK were looked up in the germline V gene. V gives up 1 base and J gives up 6 bases, and the segment between their germline ends measures 13 bases. To note about this clone: Its antigen specificity is not known. The read halts 3 residues ahead of the CDR3 end, with the missing end drawn from the germline J gene.

Every participant had a single incident cervical HPV16 infection, and prevalent HPV16 infections were excluded. Cervical HPV DNA was detected with MY09/MY11 PCR, and genotyping was done with dot-blot hybridization. Roughly 16 mL of heparinized blood were centrifuged, and the buffy coat was split into aliquots, frozen at -30 degrees C, and then kept at -80 degrees C. QIAGEN kits were used to extract genomic DNA from the buffy coat specimens. Overall results and qualifications from the work: Because T-cell numbers per sample were unknown, differences in richness could reflect varying T-cell content rather than repertoire biology. Lower TRBV6-7 relative abundance was observed in cases than in controls (around 0.1% versus 0.15%; Bonferroni P = 0.0008). CIN3+ cases had significantly higher TCR repertoire richness than controls across sequencing depths, but evenness did not differ between the groups. Cases were distinguished from controls with an estimated AUC of over 0.75 by random forest classifiers combining richness and V gene abundances. The cross-sectional design could not show whether associations preceded infection or resulted from it; effector/memory subsets and HPV-specific T cells were not isolated.

The immunoSEQ assay used multiplex PCR to amplify TCR beta CDR3 regions from an average of approximately 1,200 ng of genomic DNA per sample. To correct primer bias, the assay used a complete synthetic TCR repertoire to set an amplification baseline. Amplicons were sequenced on the Illumina platform. Turning to the authors' computational methods: Sequences were error-corrected by clustering with frequency ratios and a modified nearest-neighbor algorithm and were then analyzed in the immunoSEQ Analyzer with IMGT gene definitions. At each rarefaction depth, TCR richness and evenness were averaged across 20 rarefaction repeats, and samples with fewer sequences than that depth were excluded. V, D and J gene relative abundances were compared between groups with Wilcoxon rank sum tests, applying FDR correction. An intraclass correlation of about 96% for TCR richness and an average of around 82% across 66 gene segments were obtained from the blinded duplicates. TCRdb limited this immuneACCESS table to in-frame rearrangements with V and J called. A share of clones is missing; checked studies link under half to unresolved V genes, and the rest is unexplained. From that table come the V and J calls and clone size; the DNA was used to work out D and trimming. In this sample's table one finds 25,000 or so clones. The top ten constitute 7.5% to 9.5% of the sample.

The receptor's source is a woman between 18 and 70 years old with a cervical HPV16 infection that either progressed to CIN3+ or cleared (not recorded which). The sequencing sample was made of blood buffy coat. This receptor chain uses TRBV14 and TRBJ1-6; a weak D assignment points to TRBD1 (6 bases agree). The CDR3 has the sequence CASSQAGRTANSPLHF. CDR3 bases read: TGTGCCAGCAGCCAAGCGGGGCGGACAGCTAATTCACCC.